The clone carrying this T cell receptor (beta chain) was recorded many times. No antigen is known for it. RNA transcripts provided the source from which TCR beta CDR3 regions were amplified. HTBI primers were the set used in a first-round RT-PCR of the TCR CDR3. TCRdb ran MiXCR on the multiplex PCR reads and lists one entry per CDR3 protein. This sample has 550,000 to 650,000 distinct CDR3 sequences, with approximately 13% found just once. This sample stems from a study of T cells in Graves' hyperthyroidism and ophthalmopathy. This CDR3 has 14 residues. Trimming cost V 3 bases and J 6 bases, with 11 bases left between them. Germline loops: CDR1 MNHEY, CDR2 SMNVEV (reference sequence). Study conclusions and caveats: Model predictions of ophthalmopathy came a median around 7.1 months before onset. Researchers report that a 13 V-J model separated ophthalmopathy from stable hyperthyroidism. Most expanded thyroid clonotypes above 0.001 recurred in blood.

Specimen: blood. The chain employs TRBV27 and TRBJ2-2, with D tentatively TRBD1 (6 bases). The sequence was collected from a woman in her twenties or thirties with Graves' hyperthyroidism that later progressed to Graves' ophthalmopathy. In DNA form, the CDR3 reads TGTGCCAGCAGTTTGGCAGGGGTTCCCGGGGAGCTGTTTTTT. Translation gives CASSLAGVPGELFF.